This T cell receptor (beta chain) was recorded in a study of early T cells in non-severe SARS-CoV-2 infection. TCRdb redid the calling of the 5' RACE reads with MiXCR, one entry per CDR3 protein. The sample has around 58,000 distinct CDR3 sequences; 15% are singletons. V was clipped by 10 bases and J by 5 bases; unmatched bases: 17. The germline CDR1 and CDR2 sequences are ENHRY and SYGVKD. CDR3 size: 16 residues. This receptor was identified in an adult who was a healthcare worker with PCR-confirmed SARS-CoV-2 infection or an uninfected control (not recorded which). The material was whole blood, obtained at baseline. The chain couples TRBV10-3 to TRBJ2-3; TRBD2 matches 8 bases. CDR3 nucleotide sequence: TGTGCCACGAGTGGGGAAGGGCTAGCGGGTAAAGATACGCAGTATTTT. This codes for CATSGEGLAGKDTQYF.